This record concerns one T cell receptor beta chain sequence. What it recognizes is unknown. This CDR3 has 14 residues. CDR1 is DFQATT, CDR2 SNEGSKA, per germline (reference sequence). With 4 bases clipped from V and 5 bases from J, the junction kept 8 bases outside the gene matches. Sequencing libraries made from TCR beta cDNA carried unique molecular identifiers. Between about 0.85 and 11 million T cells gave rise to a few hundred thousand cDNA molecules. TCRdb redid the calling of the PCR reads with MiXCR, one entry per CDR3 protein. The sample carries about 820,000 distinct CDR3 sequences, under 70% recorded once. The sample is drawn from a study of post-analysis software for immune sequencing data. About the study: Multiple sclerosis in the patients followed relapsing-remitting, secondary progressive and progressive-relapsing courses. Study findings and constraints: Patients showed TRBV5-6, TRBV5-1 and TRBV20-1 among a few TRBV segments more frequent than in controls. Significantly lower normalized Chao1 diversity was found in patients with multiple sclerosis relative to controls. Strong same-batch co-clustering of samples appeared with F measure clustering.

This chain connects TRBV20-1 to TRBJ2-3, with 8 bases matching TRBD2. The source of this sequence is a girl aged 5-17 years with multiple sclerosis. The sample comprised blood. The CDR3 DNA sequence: TGCAGTGCTAAGGCGGGAGGCCCTCAAGATACGCAGTATTTT. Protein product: CSAKAGGPQDTQYF.